A selection of T cell receptor beta chains follows, all from one sample in a study of cytomegalovirus exposure and HLA in healthy donors. Assay: immunoSEQ multiplex PCR; the TCRdb copy retains only in-frame clones and omits some. The sample yields around 100,000 clones, roughly 88% seen once. Sequenced material: PBMCs. The source of these receptors is a woman aged 18-29 years in good health and CMV-seronegative. Each CDR3 is given with its conserved first and last residue. D genes are given only for firm matches. Size is omitted from some rows. Given values are once, few, many or a class for expanded clones.

CDR3: CASSKGVRETGANGNTIYF
DNA: TGTGCCAGCAGCAAAGGAGTGCGGGAGACAGGGGCGAATGGAAACACCATATATTTT
D: .
J: TRBJ1-3
V: TRBV21-1
size: .

CDR3: CASSSSSGARNEQFF
DNA: TGTGCCAGCAGCTCCTCTAGCGGGGCTAGGAATGAGCAGTTCTTC
D: TRBD2
J: TRBJ2-1
V: TRBV7-3
size: .

CDR3: CSVEVPMRTREFSGANVLTF
DNA: TGCAGCGTTGAAGTTCCGATGAGGACAAGGGAATTCTCTGGGGCCAACGTCCTGACTTTC
D: .
J: TRBJ2-6
V: TRBV29-1
size: .

CDR3: CASSLFGQGETSSVEQYF
DNA: TGTGCCAGCAGCTTGTTTGGACAGGGAGAGACTAGTTCGGTCGAGCAGTACTTC
D: TRBD1
J: TRBJ2-7
V: TRBV5-6
size: .

CDR3: CASSRQPLRTDTQYF
DNA: TGTGCCAGCAGCAGACAGCCACTACGCACAGATACGCAGTATTTT
D: .
J: TRBJ2-3
V: TRBV14
size: once

CDR3: CASSIAHVNSPLHF
DNA: TGTGCCAGTAGTATTGCACACGTAAATTCACCCCTCCACTTT
D: .
J: TRBJ1-6
V: TRBV19
size: .

CDR3: CASSPMRGPSYEQYF
DNA: TGTGCCAGCAGCCCCATGCGGGGGCCTTCCTACGAGCAGTACTTC
D: .
J: TRBJ2-7
V: TRBV11-2
size: .

CDR3: CASSQRFTGATGELFF
DNA: TGCGCCAGCAGCCAACGATTCACAGGGGCCACCGGGGAGCTGTTTTTT
D: TRBD1
J: TRBJ2-2
V: TRBV4-3
size: .

CDR3: CASRNPGQGNGYTF
DNA: TGTGCCAGTAGGAACCCGGGACAGGGGAATGGCTACACCTTC
D: TRBD1
J: TRBJ1-2
V: TRBV19
size: .

CDR3: CASSLGAGANVLTF
DNA: TGCGCCAGCAGCTTGGGCGCTGGGGCCAACGTCCTGACTTTC
D: .
J: TRBJ2-6
V: TRBV5-1
size: once

CDR3: CASSSGQGGVEAFF
DNA: TGTGCCAGCTCATCGGGACAGGGAGGTGTGGAAGCTTTCTTT
D: TRBD1
J: TRBJ1-1
V: TRBV18
size: .

CDR3: CASSSPLRGQVAFF
DNA: TGTGCCAGCAGTTCCCCATTGCGGGGGCAGGTGGCTTTCTTT
D: .
J: TRBJ1-1
V: TRBV27
size: .

CDR3: CASSAETTGRQYF
DNA: TGTGCCAGCAGTGCCGAAACGACAGGCCGGCAGTACTTC
D: .
J: TRBJ2-5
V: TRBV6-6
size: .

CDR3: CASSPQGSYEQYF
DNA: TGTGCCAGCAGCCCACAGGGGTCCTACGAGCAGTACTTC
D: TRBD1
J: TRBJ2-7
V: TRBV27
size: few

CDR3: CSSSTNNWDRSSYEQYF
DNA: TGTTCCAGCAGCACTAATAACTGGGACAGGAGCTCCTACGAGCAGTACTTC
D: TRBD1
J: TRBJ2-7
V: TRBV7-9
size: .

CDR3: CASSFYFQEVETDTQYF
DNA: TGTGCCAGCAGTTTCTATTTTCAGGAAGTAGAGACAGATACGCAGTATTTT
D: .
J: TRBJ2-3
V: TRBV28
size: .

CDR3: CASSVGASGRYEQYF
DNA: TGTGCCAGCAGCGTGGGGGCTAGCGGGAGGTACGAGCAGTACTTC
D: TRBD2
J: TRBJ2-7
V: TRBV9
size: .

CDR3: CASSLNFATWEPATEAFF
DNA: TGTGCCAGCAGCTTAAATTTTGCGACCTGGGAGCCTGCCACTGAAGCTTTCTTT
D: .
J: TRBJ1-1
V: TRBV7-2
size: .

CDR3: CSAVDRGINTEAFF
DNA: TGCAGCGCGGTGGACAGGGGTATCAACACTGAAGCTTTCTTT
D: TRBD1
J: TRBJ1-1
V: TRBV29-1
size: .

CDR3: CASIWGDAAQTPPCFYGYTF
DNA: TGTGCCAGCATATGGGGGGACGCAGCGCAGACTCCACCGTGCTTCTATGGCTACACCTTC
D: .
J: TRBJ1-2
V: TRBV21-1
size: .

CDR3: CASSQRGNSGNTIYF
DNA: TGCGCCAGCAGCCAAAGGGGAAATTCTGGAAACACCATATATTTT
D: .
J: TRBJ1-3
V: TRBV4-1
size: once

CDR3: CASSQDWDYHYEQYF
DNA: TGCGCCAGCAGCCAAGATTGGGACTACCACTACGAGCAGTACTTC
D: TRBD2
J: TRBJ2-7
V: TRBV4-3
size: .

CDR3: CASSSPGQGAWAQPQHF
DNA: TGTGCCAGCAGCTCACCAGGACAGGGGGCGTGGGCTCAGCCCCAGCATTTT
D: TRBD1
J: TRBJ1-5
V: TRBV7-8
size: .

CDR3: CATPSRDSLGADGYTF
DNA: TGTGCCACCCCGTCCCGGGACAGCCTAGGGGCGGATGGCTACACCTTC
D: TRBD1
J: TRBJ1-2
V: TRBV10-3
size: .

CDR3: CASSQALPGTGWLSGQPQHF
DNA: TGCGCCAGCAGCCAAGCGCTCCCCGGGACAGGGTGGTTGAGCGGTCAGCCCCAGCATTTT
D: TRBD1
J: TRBJ1-5
V: TRBV4-1
size: .

CDR3: CASIAGGGRYEQYF
DNA: TGTGCCAGCATCGCCGGAGGCGGGAGGTACGAGCAGTACTTC
D: TRBD2
J: TRBJ2-7
V: TRBV6-4
size: .

CDR3: CASTLLRGGHGYTF
DNA: TGTGCCAGCACCTTGCTCCGGGGAGGTCATGGCTACACCTTC
D: .
J: TRBJ1-2
V: TRBV27
size: .

CDR3: CSSSLQTQREAQYF
DNA: TGTTCCAGCAGCTTACAGACCCAGCGGGAAGCCCAGTACTTC
D: TRBD2
J: TRBJ2-5
V: TRBV7-9
size: once

CDR3: CASSLITGGNYGYTF
DNA: TGTGCCAGCAGCTTGATAACAGGGGGGAACTATGGCTACACCTTC
D: TRBD1
J: TRBJ1-2
V: TRBV5-6
size: .

CDR3: CASSPSTRPVYGYTF
DNA: TGTGCCAGCAGCCCTTCGACACGGCCGGTCTATGGCTACACCTTC
D: .
J: TRBJ1-2
V: TRBV6-6
size: .

CDR3: CASSQDSGGSYNEQFF
DNA: TGCGCCAGCAGCCAAGATAGCGGAGGCTCCTACAATGAGCAGTTCTTC
D: .
J: TRBJ2-1
V: TRBV4-3
size: few

CDR3: CASSDRVNTEAFF
DNA: TGTGCCAGCAGTGACAGGGTGAACACTGAAGCTTTCTTT
D: .
J: TRBJ1-1
V: TRBV2
size: once

CDR3: CASSIVGTDYGYTF
DNA: TGTGCCAGTAGTATAGTAGGCACAGACTATGGCTACACCTTC
D: .
J: TRBJ1-2
V: TRBV19
size: .

CDR3: CASSHQGAAYNEQFF
DNA: TGTGCCAGCAGCCACCAGGGGGCCGCCTACAATGAGCAGTTCTTC
D: TRBD1
J: TRBJ2-1
V: TRBV7-3
size: .

CDR3: CASSTDSQETQYF
DNA: TGTGCCAGTAGTACCGACAGTCAAGAGACCCAGTACTTC
D: .
J: TRBJ2-5
V: TRBV19
size: .

CDR3: CASSPELRGLPDCEQYF
DNA: TGTGCCAGCAGCCCAGAGCTCCGAGGGCTCCCTGATTGCGAGCAGTACTTC
D: .
J: TRBJ2-7
V: TRBV7-9
size: .

CDR3: CASRGTGGGTQQYF
DNA: TGTGCCAGTAGGGGGACAGGTGGGGGAACACAGCAGTACTTC
D: TRBD1
J: TRBJ2-7
V: TRBV19
size: .

CDR3: CASKGRHHGAEAFF
DNA: TGTGCCAGCAAGGGGCGCCACCACGGCGCTGAAGCTTTCTTT
D: .
J: TRBJ1-1
V: TRBV28
size: .

CDR3: CASSLSGGSTDTQYF
DNA: TGTGCCAGCAGCCTTAGCGGGGGGAGCACAGATACGCAGTATTTT
D: TRBD2
J: TRBJ2-3
V: TRBV11-2
size: .

CDR3: CASSRQGISNEKLFF
DNA: TGCGCCAGCAGCCGCCAGGGGATTTCTAATGAAAAACTGTTTTTT
D: .
J: TRBJ1-4
V: TRBV4-1
size: few

CDR3: CASSRDRAYEQYF
DNA: TGTGCCAGCAGTCGCGACAGGGCCTACGAGCAGTACTTC
D: TRBD1
J: TRBJ2-7
V: TRBV28
size: .